The rows below give T cell receptor beta chains drawn from one sample of a study of T cells in Graves' hyperthyroidism and ophthalmopathy. TCRdb used MiXCR to reprocess the multiplex PCR reads, holding one entry per CDR3 protein. This sample has a few hundred thousand distinct CDR3 sequences, with around a sixth found just once. Input material: blood. The source of these receptors is a woman aged 25 to 39 with Graves' hyperthyroidism. The CDR3 runs from the conserved cysteine through the conserved F or W. A D gene is named only where the DNA matches it firmly. Size tells how often a clone was seen (once, few, many) or the class of an expanded clone, and some rows leave it out.

d_call,v_call,j_call,clone_size,cdr3_aa,cdr3_nt
NA,TRBV5-1,TRBJ2-2,few,CASSLGGPPPGELFF,TGCGCCAGCAGCTTGGGGGGGCCTCCTCCCGGGGAGCTGTTTTTT
NA,TRBV20-1,TRBJ1-4,NA,CSAKGPLEEKLFF,TGCAGTGCTAAGGGACCCCTGGAGGAAAAACTGTTTTTT
TRBD1,TRBV3-1,TRBJ2-3,NA,CASSSGTGYTDTQYF,TGTGCCAGCAGCTCCGGGACAGGGTACACAGATACGCAGTATTTT
TRBD2,TRBV7-3,TRBJ2-3,many,CASSSSGSADTQYF,TGTGCCAGCAGCTCTAGCGGGAGCGCAGATACGCAGTATTTT
NA,TRBV5-1,TRBJ2-2,NA,CASSSKAPGQITGELFF,TGCGCCAGCAGTTCGAAGGCTCCGGGACAAATCACCGGGGAGCTGTTTTTT
NA,TRBV27,TRBJ2-3,many,CASSLGTADTQYF,TGTGCCAGCAGTTTAGGGACTGCAGATACGCAGTATTTT
TRBD2,TRBV6-9,TRBJ2-2,NA,CASSYLAGGGTGELFF,TGTGCCAGCAGTTACCTAGCGGGAGGAGGGACCGGGGAGCTGTTTTTT
TRBD1,TRBV5-1,TRBJ2-7,few,CASSSDPIQGTAEQYF,TGCGCCAGCAGTTCCGACCCGATACAGGGGACAGCCGAGCAGTACTTC
NA,TRBV29-1,TRBJ2-4,NA,CSVELLVPKNIQYF,TGCAGCGTTGAATTACTAGTTCCCAAAAACATTCAGTACTTC
TRBD2,TRBV5-1,TRBJ2-1,many,CASSLVAGGSGEQFF,TGCGCCAGCAGCTTGGTAGCGGGAGGCTCGGGTGAGCAGTTCTTC
NA,TRBV7-8,TRBJ2-7,many,CASSFSGGTEYEQYF,TGTGCCAGCAGCTTTTCAGGCGGGACCGAATACGAGCAGTACTTC
NA,TRBV7-2,TRBJ2-7,many,CASSLRRGSYEQYF,TGTGCCAGCAGCTTACGGAGGGGATCCTACGAGCAGTACTTC
TRBD2,TRBV7-9,TRBJ2-1,few,CASLAGGGLAGANEQFF,TGTGCCAGCCTTGCCGGAGGGGGACTAGCGGGAGCCAATGAGCAGTTCTTC
NA,TRBV5-1,TRBJ2-2,NA,CASMWGAGGELFF,TGTGCCAGCATGTGGGGTGCTGGCGGGGAGCTGTTTTTT
TRBD1,TRBV20-1,TRBJ1-4,NA,CSARARAGGYEKLFF,TGCAGTGCTAGAGCCCGGGCAGGGGGATATGAAAAACTGTTTTTT
NA,TRBV6-1,TRBJ1-5,NA,CASRLQGNQPQHF,TGTGCCAGCAGGCTACAGGGCAATCAGCCCCAGCATTTT
NA,TRBV11-2,TRBJ2-1,many,CASSIGSIYNEQFF,TGTGCCAGCAGCATCGGGAGCATATACAATGAGCAGTTCTTC
TRBD1,TRBV3-1,TRBJ1-4,many,CASSQFTEGADNEKLFF,TGTGCCAGCAGCCAATTCACCGAGGGGGCCGATAATGAAAAACTGTTTTTT
NA,TRBV27,TRBJ1-1,many,CASSLGFGYTEAFF,TGTGCCAGCAGTTTGGGTTTCGGGTACACTGAAGCTTTCTTT
TRBD1,TRBV7-9,TRBJ2-1,many,CASSFSETGQYNEQFF,TGTGCCAGCAGCTTTAGCGAGACAGGGCAGTACAATGAGCAGTTCTTC
TRBD2,TRBV6-1,TRBJ2-7,many,CASTALSGGPPYEQYF,TGTGCCAGCACGGCCCTGTCGGGAGGGCCCCCCTACGAGCAGTACTTC
NA,TRBV7-9,TRBJ2-1,NA,CASGQGYNEQFF,TGTGCCAGCGGCCAGGGATACAATGAGCAGTTCTTC
NA,TRBV10-3,TRBJ1-1,many,CAISGTENTEAFF,TGTGCCATCAGTGGGACAGAGAACACTGAAGCTTTCTTT
TRBD2,TRBV10-3,TRBJ2-2,many,CAISELAGANTGELFF,TGTGCCATCAGTGAACTAGCGGGGGCGAACACCGGGGAGCTGTTTTTT
NA,TRBV30,TRBJ1-4,many,CAWSPPGRQEKLFF,TGTGCCTGGAGTCCCCCGGGAAGGCAAGAAAAACTGTTTTTT
TRBD1,TRBV6-6,TRBJ2-3,many,CASSYSIRDRNTDTQYF,TGTGCCAGCAGTTACTCGATCCGGGACAGAAACACAGATACGCAGTATTTT
NA,TRBV18,TRBJ2-1,many,CASSPPGLPYNEQFF,TGTGCCAGCTCACCACCCGGCTTACCATACAATGAGCAGTTCTTC
TRBD2,TRBV20-1,TRBJ2-1,many,CSATMGTSGRALRSNEQFF,TGCAGTGCGACTATGGGGACTAGCGGGAGGGCCCTCCGGAGCAATGAGCAGTTCTTC
TRBD2,TRBV3-1,TRBJ2-3,NA,CASSQDWLAGEADTQYF,TGTGCCAGCAGCCAGGATTGGTTAGCGGGAGAGGCAGATACGCAGTATTTT
NA,TRBV27,TRBJ2-7,NA,CASSLNRVDYEQYF,TGTGCCAGCAGTTTGAATAGGGTGGACTACGAGCAGTACTTC
TRBD2,TRBV6-2/TRBV6-3,TRBJ2-1,NA,CASSSYHFSSIETSGNEQFF,TGTGCCAGCAGTTCCTATCATTTCTCCTCGATTGAGACTAGCGGGAATGAGCAGTTCTTC
NA,TRBV13,TRBJ2-2,many,CASSSHLGRRANTGELFF,TGTGCCAGCAGCTCTCATCTGGGGCGAAGGGCGAACACCGGGGAGCTGTTTTTT
TRBD2,TRBV7-2,TRBJ2-3,few,CASSLNSGRADPITQYF,TGTGCCAGCAGCTTAAACAGCGGGAGGGCGGATCCAATCACGCAGTATTTT